This T cell receptor beta chain appears in the sequencing data of a study of cytomegalovirus exposure and HLA in healthy donors. Trimming pared 6 bases from V and 10 bases from J, leaving 22 bases between. The germline gives CDR1 MNHNS, CDR2 SASEGT. The CDR3 extends over 15 amino acids. When sampled, the donors appeared nominally healthy, though they likely had unrecorded immune exposures. The PCR made use of 60 Vbeta and 13 Jbeta primers. Repertoires were generated with immunoSEQ multiplex PCR, while TCRdb's copy carries only in-frame clones and drops some. This sample has 95,000 to 150,000 clones, with around 67% found just once.

The sample consisted of PBMCs. This receptor was taken from a woman aged 40 to 55 in good health and CMV-seronegative. J is TRBJ1-5 and V is TRBV6-1; no firm D call. Here the CDR3 reads CASSKTAGAKGPQHF. CDR3 DNA sequence: TGTGCCAGCAGCAAGACGGCGGGCGCCAAAGGACCCCAGCATTTT.